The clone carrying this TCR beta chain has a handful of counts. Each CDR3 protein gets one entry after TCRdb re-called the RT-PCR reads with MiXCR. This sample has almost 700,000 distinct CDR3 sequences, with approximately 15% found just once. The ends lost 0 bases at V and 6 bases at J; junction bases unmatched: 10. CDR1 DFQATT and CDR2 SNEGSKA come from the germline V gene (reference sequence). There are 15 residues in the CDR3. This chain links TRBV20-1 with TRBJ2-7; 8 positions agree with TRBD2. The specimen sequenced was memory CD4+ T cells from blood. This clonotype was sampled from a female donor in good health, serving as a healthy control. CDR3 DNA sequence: TGCAGTGCTAGAGATGTCAATAGCGGGGCCCGCGAGCAGTACTTC. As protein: CSARDVNSGAREQYF.